This entry lists 27 T cell receptor beta chains sequenced from one sample in a study of patients and donors after allogeneic stem cell transplantation. TCRdb reprocessed the RT-PCR reads via MiXCR and lists one record per CDR3 protein. Here the sample spans about 230,000 distinct CDR3 sequences, about 14% being singletons. Material for sequencing was blood, either unsorted or a sorted T cell fraction (not recorded which). Source of these receptors: a human donor who was either an allogeneic HSCT recipient or a stem cell or donor lymphocyte infusion donor (not recorded which). It is not recorded whose cells these are; they may come from a transplant donor.

The gene calls are TRBV6-6 and TRBJ2-7, with D perhaps given as TRBD1 or TRBD2 (5 bases each). CDR1 and CDR2 from the germline V gene are MNHNY and SVGAGI (reference sequence). The CDR3 runs 13 residues. Trimming left V 8 bases short and J 9 bases short, with 20 bases between. Here the CDR3 reads CASAPGTQRGQYF. DNA for the CDR3: TGTGCCAGCGCACCCGGGACCCAAAGGGGGCAGTACTTC.

The J gene is TRBJ2-7, the V gene TRBV6-5; D is possibly TRBD2 (5 bases). Trimming took off 2 bases at V and 7 bases at J, with 15 bases between the two ends. The CDR3 totals 14 residues. Germline CDR1 is MNHEY and CDR2 is SVGAGI. The CDR3 here is CASSYGGPYEEQYF. DNA of the CDR3: TGTGCCAGCAGTTACGGCGGGCCTTATGAGGAGCAGTACTTC.

This clonotype was observed many times. J is TRBJ2-2 and V is TRBV7-2; TRBD1 matches at 10 bases. The CDR3 contains 16 residues. Germline V gene lookup returns CDR1 SGHTA and CDR2 FQGNSA. J was trimmed by 5 bases and V by 6 bases; bases with no gene match: 9. The chain's CDR3 is CASRQPGQGRTGELFF. The CDR3 coding sequence is TGTGCCAGCAGACAACCGGGACAGGGGAGAACCGGGGAGCTGTTTTTT.

Of note for this clonotype: The junction shows a germline mismatch at one end, possibly a read error. The chain joins TRBV6-2 or TRBV6-3 to TRBJ1-1, with D possibly matching TRBD1 (5 bases). Germline V CDR1 and CDR2: MNHEY, SVGEGT. The CDR3 loop spans 12 amino acids. CDR3 DNA sequence: TGTGCCAGCAGCGAGGGGCACACCGAAGCTTTCTTT. Residues: CASSEGHTEAFF.

This clonotype was seen only a few times. The V gene is TRBV20-1, the J gene TRBJ1-3; TRBD1 is a possible D gene (6 bases). Trimming pared 6 bases from V and 2 bases from J, leaving 14 bases between. The germline gives CDR1 DFQATT, CDR2 SNEGSKA (reference sequence). CDR3 length: 14 residues. The CDR3 region has the DNA TGCAGTGCGGCAGTGACAGGAACTGGAAACACCATATATTTT. It translates to CSAAVTGTGNTIYF.

This clonotype was recorded a few times. The J gene is TRBJ1-4, the V gene TRBV20-1; D is undetermined. CDR3 length equals 14 residues. The V end was cut by 6 bases, the J end by 8 bases, with 19 bases between. CDR1 and CDR2 (germline): DFQATT, SNEGSKA (reference sequence). Written as DNA, the CDR3 is TGCAGTGCCAGCCCCCCTCAAACGGGAGAAAAACTGTTTTTT. Protein sequence: CSASPPQTGEKLFF.

This chain connects TRBV5-1 to TRBJ1-2; D ambiguous. The CDR3 loop spans 15 amino acids. With 0 bases removed from V and 0 bases from J, the gap between germline ends came to 9 bases. Per germline, CDR1 SGHRS and CDR2 YFSETQ. CDR3 loop: CASSLEPGANYGYTF. CDR3 nucleotide sequence: TGCGCCAGCAGCTTGGAGCCGGGAGCTAACTATGGCTACACCTTC.

This clonotype has ten or more counts. The chain carries TRBV5-1 and TRBJ2-5, with D possibly TRBD1 on 5 matching bases. This CDR3 comprises 15 residues. Germline-derived CDR1 and CDR2 are SGHRS and YFSETQ. Trimming stripped 4 bases from V and 0 bases from J, with 13 bases between. CDR3 nucleotides: TGCGCCAGCAGCCCAGGGTACTCCTACCAAGAGACCCAGTACTTC. It codes for CASSPGYSYQETQYF.

This clonotype was counted at least ten times. The chain has TRBV14 and TRBJ2-7; no clear D. Trimming stripped 1 base from V and 1 base from J, with 8 bases between. There are 14 residues in the CDR3. Germline V lookup: CDR1 SGHDN, CDR2 FVKESK. CDR3 sequence (DNA): TGTGCCAGCAGCCAAGGCTACAGTTCCTACGAGCAGTACTTC. Its translation is CASSQGYSSYEQYF.

The table lists this clonotype with a few counts. V usage is TRBV20-1 and J usage is TRBJ1-5; D is possibly TRBD1 (5 bases). Germline V gene data show CDR1 as DFQATT and CDR2 as SNEGSKA (reference sequence). The CDR3 sequence is 16 residues long. V lost 3 bases to trimming and J lost 6 bases, with 21 bases between them. This chain's CDR3 is CSASGTSRHGGQPQHF. The DNA for the CDR3 is TGCAGTGCTAGTGGAACCTCTCGTCATGGGGGTCAGCCCCAGCATTTT.

Comments on this clonotype: Given the absence of the conserved phenylalanine or tryptophan at the CDR3 end, a read error is likely. The chain couples TRBV10-3 to TRBJ2-7, with D perhaps TRBD1 (5 bases). V gave up 8 bases and J gave up 6 bases, with 14 bases separating them. Germline CDR1 is ENHRY and CDR2 is SYGVKD. CDR3 length: 12 residues. As DNA, the CDR3 is TGTGCCATCTCGTTTGGGGCGGCCGAGCAGTACTCC. Encoded protein: CAISFGAAEQYS.

J is TRBJ2-6 and V is TRBV2, with D possibly being TRBD1 (5 bases). This CDR3 comprises 16 residues. Between the trimmed V and J ends, which lost 8 bases and 4 bases, there was a span of 18 bases. Germline CDR1 and CDR2: SNHLY and FYNNEI. CDR3 bases: TGTGCCAGCTCTCAGGGAATTGGGGTGGGGGCCAACGTCCTGACTTTC. This translates into CASSQGIGVGANVLTF. Full variable domain (remainder filled in from reference TRBV2 and TRBJ2-6): EPEVTQTPSHQVTQMGQEVILRCVPISNHLYFYWYRQILGQKVEFLVSFYNNEISEKSEIFDDQFSVERPDGSNFTLKIRSTKLEDSAMYFCASSQGIGVGANVLTFGAGSRLTVL.

The chain is built from TRBV3-1 and TRBJ2-7; 9 bases match TRBD1. V dropped 3 bases and J dropped 5; count of bases not matched to a gene: 11. This CDR3 has 16 amino acids. Germline V CDR1 and CDR2: LGHDT, YNNKEL (reference sequence). The CDR3 sequence is CASSQIPGTGRDEQYF. In DNA form, the CDR3 reads TGTGCCAGCAGCCAGATTCCCGGGACAGGGCGTGACGAGCAGTACTTC.

The chain uses TRBV11-3 and TRBJ2-4; D not resolved. With 4 bases removed from V and 3 bases from J, the gap between germline ends came to 10 bases. Germline V lookup: CDR1 SGHNT, CDR2 YENEEA. The CDR3 runs to 14 residues. In DNA, the CDR3 is TGTGCCAGCAGCTCAAGCGTGGTCAAAAACATTCAGTACTTC. Translation gives CASSSSVVKNIQYF.

This clonotype was observed a handful of times. V gene TRBV20-1 combines with J gene TRBJ2-7; TRBD1 agrees at 7 bases. The V gene end was trimmed by 2 bases and the J gene end by 3 bases; junction bases not matched to a gene: 13. From germline, CDR1 is DFQATT and CDR2 SNEGSKA (reference sequence). This CDR3 comprises 16 residues. Here the CDR3 DNA reads TGCAGTGCTAGATCCCTAACCGGGACAGACGACTACGAGCAGTACTTC. Residues: CSARSLTGTDDYEQYF.

The J gene is TRBJ1-3, the V gene TRBV4-3, with unresolved D. There are 16 residues in the CDR3. Trimming stripped 5 bases from V and 1 base from J, with 15 bases between. Germline V gives CDR1 LGHNA, CDR2 YSLEER. CDR3 coding DNA: TGCGCCAGCAGCGAAACTCCAGCAGGATCTGGAAACACCATATATTTT. Translating it yields CASSETPAGSGNTIYF.

V and J are TRBV7-8 and TRBJ2-7; 9 bases align to TRBD1. Per the germline V gene, CDR1 is SGHVS and CDR2 is FQNEAQ. With 0 bases clipped from V and 0 bases from J, the junction kept 0 bases outside the gene matches. The CDR3 loop spans 15 amino acids. The CDR3 region has the DNA TGTGCCAGCAGCTTAGCACAGGGGGCCTCCTACGAGCAGTACTTC. Amino acid sequence: CASSLAQGASYEQYF.

The V call is TRBV28, the J call TRBJ2-2, with a weak D call TRBD2 (5 bases). This CDR3 comprises 15 residues. Between the trimmed V and J ends, which lost 3 bases and 6 bases, there was a span of 14 bases. Germline CDR1 MDHEN, CDR2 SYDVKM. In DNA form, the CDR3 reads TGTGCCAGCAGTTTTACCCGGGGTTTGGCCGGGGAGCTGTTTTTT. Residues: CASSFTRGLAGELFF.

This clonotype showed up many times. The gene calls are TRBV12-3 or TRBV12-4 and TRBJ1-1; unclear D gene. This CDR3 comprises 13 residues. Trimming removed 2 bases from V and 1 base from J, with 5 bases in between. DNA of the CDR3: TGTGCCAGCAGTTTAACGGCGAACACTGAAGCTTTCTTT. The encoded protein is CASSLTANTEAFF.

The chain joins TRBV20-1 to TRBJ1-1; no definite D call. Germline assignment: CDR1 DFQATT and CDR2 SNEGSKA (reference sequence). The CDR3 contains 13 residues. V lost 0 bases to trimming and J lost 11 bases, with 16 bases between them. The CDR3 region has the DNA TGCAGTGCTAGAGATTGGACGGCGGGGTATGCTTTCTTT. Its translation: CSARDWTAGYAFF.

This clonotype appeared many times. The chain is built from TRBV5-1 and TRBJ1-1; D possibly corresponds to TRBD1 (5 bases). Per germline, CDR1 SGHRS and CDR2 YFSETQ. CDR3 size: 15 residues. V was pared by 0 bases and J by 4 bases, with 13 bases between. CDR3 protein: CASSLAGGGSTEAFF. DNA for the CDR3: TGCGCCAGCAGCTTGGCCGGGGGAGGGAGCACTGAAGCTTTCTTT.

This clonotype was counted a few times. This chain links TRBV10-3 with TRBJ2-2; a weak D match, TRBD2 (6 bases). This CDR3 spans 12 amino acids. The V gene lost 8 bases and the J gene lost 6 bases, with 10 bases spanning the gap. Germline V gene data show CDR1 as ENHRY and CDR2 as SYGVKD. CDR3 nucleotide sequence: TGTGCCATCCGCGCTAGCGCCGGGGAGCTGTTTTTT. Its translation is CAIRASAGELFF.

This clonotype appeared a few times. The rearrangement uses TRBV20-1 and TRBJ2-1; 7 nucleotides line up with TRBD2. Germline trimming cut 0 bases from V and 0 bases from J; bases unmatched to any gene: 11. CDR3 length: 18 residues. CDR1 and CDR2 (germline): DFQATT, SNEGSKA (reference sequence). Written as DNA, the CDR3 is TGCAGTGCTAGAGATTTGGTGGGAGGGCTTAGCTCCTACAATGAGCAGTTCTTC. It yields the protein CSARDLVGGLSSYNEQFF.

The gene calls are TRBV20-1 and TRBJ2-3, with 8 bases matching TRBD2. J lost 2 bases, V lost 1 base, and 11 bases had no gene match. This CDR3 comprises 17 residues. Per germline, CDR1 DFQATT and CDR2 SNEGSKA (reference sequence). The CDR3 loop reads CSARASGGADFTDTQYF. Written as DNA, the CDR3 is TGCAGTGCTAGAGCCAGCGGGGGAGCCGACTTCACAGATACGCAGTATTTT.

Many counts were recorded for this clonotype. The chain uses TRBV15 and TRBJ1-2, with 7 bases that match TRBD1. Germline CDR1 LNHNV, CDR2 YYDKDF (reference sequence). The ends lost 0 bases at V and 4 bases at J; junction bases unmatched: 8. This CDR3 has 16 residues. CDR3 nucleotide sequence: TGTGCCACCAGCAGAGAGGTTCCGGCAGGGGGCTATGGCTACACCTTC. Protein sequence: CATSREVPAGGYGYTF.

This clonotype was observed at least ten times. The chain employs TRBV5-1 and TRBJ2-2; D may be TRBD2 (6 bases). This CDR3 region has 14 residues. V was shortened by 5 bases and J by 3 bases, with 11 bases between the two germline ends. Germline V lookup: CDR1 SGHRS, CDR2 YFSETQ. This CDR3 is CASRIGGYTGELFF. The CDR3 nucleotides are TGCGCCAGCAGGATAGGAGGGTACACCGGGGAGCTGTTTTTT.

This chain joins TRBV6-5 and TRBJ1-2; 7 nucleotides match TRBD1. Trimming at V came to 6 bases and at J to 12 bases, leaving 10 bases not matched to a gene. The CDR3 has 12 amino acids. CDR1 and CDR2 (germline): MNHEY, SVGAGI. This chain's CDR3 is CASSQAGGSHTF. CDR3 coding DNA: TGTGCCAGCAGCCAGGCAGGGGGTAGCCACACCTTC.